This T cell receptor beta chain was retrieved from a study of T cell responses to AZD1222 COVID-19 vaccine. The study, taken as a whole, reports: Only six people who got AZD1222 tested seropositive at baseline. Most donors were white British, females outnumbered males, and clonal diversity was possibly underestimated. Close to half of all spike-specific TCRs reportedly target regions of the variants that are unmutated. Researchers took repertoire samples only after the peak T cell response had come.

Here immunoSEQ multiplex PCR was the method, and the copy in TCRdb shows in-frame clones only, minus some. The sample lists about 120,000 clones; roughly 87% were seen once. The CDR3 runs to 17 residues. Germline CDR1 and CDR2: LGHDT and YNNKEL (reference sequence). V lost 2 bases and J lost 1, with 17 bases in between. Concerning this clone itself: Its antigen is still unknown.

Sample: peripheral blood, taken on day 0 of AZD1222 vaccination. The source of this sequence is an adult in good health. V and J are TRBV3-1 (or the pseudogene TRBV3-2) and TRBJ1-1; D unresolved. The CDR3 here is CASSQPYREGANTEAFF. CDR3 nucleotide sequence: TGTGCCAGCAGCCAACCTTATCGGGAGGGTGCGAACACTGAAGCTTTCTTT.